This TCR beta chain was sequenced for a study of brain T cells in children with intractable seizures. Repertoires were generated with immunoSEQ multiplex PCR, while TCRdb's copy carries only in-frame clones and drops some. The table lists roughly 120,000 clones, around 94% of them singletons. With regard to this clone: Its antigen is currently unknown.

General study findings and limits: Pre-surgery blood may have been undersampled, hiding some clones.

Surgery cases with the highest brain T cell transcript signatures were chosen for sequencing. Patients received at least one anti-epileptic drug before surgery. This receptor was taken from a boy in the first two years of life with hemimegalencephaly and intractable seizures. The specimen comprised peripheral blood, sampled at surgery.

CDR3 sequence: CASSPRQVNEKLFF. The CDR3 nucleotides read TGTGCCAGCAGCCCCCGACAGGTGAATGAAAAACTGTTTTTT. The V call is TRBV7-9, the J call TRBJ1-4; possibly TRBD1 for D (6 bases). Germline lookup yields CDR1 SEHNR and CDR2 FQNEAQ (reference sequence). V was pared by 5 bases and J by 5 bases, with 12 bases between. The CDR3 has 14 amino acids.